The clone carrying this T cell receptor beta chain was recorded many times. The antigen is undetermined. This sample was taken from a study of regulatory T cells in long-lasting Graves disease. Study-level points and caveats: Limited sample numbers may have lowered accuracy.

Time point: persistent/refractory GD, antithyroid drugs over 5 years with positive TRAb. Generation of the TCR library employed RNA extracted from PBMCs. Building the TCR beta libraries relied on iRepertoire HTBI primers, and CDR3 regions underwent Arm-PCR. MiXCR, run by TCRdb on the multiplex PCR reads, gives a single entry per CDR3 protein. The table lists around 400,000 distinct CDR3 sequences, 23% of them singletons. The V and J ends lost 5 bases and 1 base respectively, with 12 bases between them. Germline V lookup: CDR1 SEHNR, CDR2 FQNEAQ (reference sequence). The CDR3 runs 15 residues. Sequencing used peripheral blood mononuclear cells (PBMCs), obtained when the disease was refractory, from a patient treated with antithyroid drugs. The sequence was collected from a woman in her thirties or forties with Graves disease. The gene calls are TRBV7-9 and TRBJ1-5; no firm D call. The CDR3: CASSPPGISNQPQHF. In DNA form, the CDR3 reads TGTGCCAGCAGCCCACCGGGCATCAGCAATCAGCCCCAGCATTTT.